This T cell receptor beta chain was retrieved from a study of T cells in Graves' hyperthyroidism and ophthalmopathy. On the study more broadly: Before any treatment, at initial diagnosis, peripheral blood was collected. Whole-study findings and limits: The blood repertoire included most of the expanded thyroid clonotypes above 0.001.

The hyperthyroidism patients had all been newly diagnosed, and their disease duration was under 2 months. Their ages ranged from 18 to 65 years. The germline V gene encodes CDR1 DFQATT and CDR2 SNEGSKA (reference sequence). Trimming cost V 2 bases and J 2 bases; bases outside gene matches: 1. The CDR3 is 13 amino acids. In regard to this clonotype: Its antigen is not known. Possible read error: a much larger clone is one base away.

Amplified regions were TCR beta CDR3 sequences from RNA transcripts. In the first-round RT-PCR of the TCR CDR3, the HTBI primer set was used. Via MiXCR, TCRdb re-called the multiplex PCR reads, giving one row per CDR3 protein. The data show about 680,000 distinct CDR3 sequences, with roughly a third seen just once and around 30% held by the top ten. The specimen was blood. This receptor was obtained from a woman in her forties with Graves' hyperthyroidism. This chain connects TRBV20-1 to TRBJ2-7, with 9 bases fitting TRBD1. In DNA, the CDR3 is TGCAGTGCTAGAAGGACAGGGGCCTACGAGCAGTACTTC. Protein: CSARRTGAYEQYF.